This is a list of T cell receptor beta chains from one sample in a study of graft-versus-host responses after intestinal transplantation. Libraries were prepared by immunoSEQ multiplex PCR; TCRdb keeps only in-frame clonotypes and omits some of them. The sample has some 110,000 clones, approximately 92% seen once. No antigen is known for these receptors. The source was unstimulated CD4+ T cells sorted from spleen or lymph node cells, collected before transplant. These receptors were collected from a human donor who was the organ donor for an intestinal transplant. Each CDR3 is given with its conserved first and last residue. The D gene is left open where the match is weak. Rows may omit the clone size; those that give it use once, few, many or a size class.

D: -; J: TRBJ1-2; V: TRBV5-1; size: -; CDR3: CASSLLGGPPYGYTF; DNA: TGCGCCAGCAGCTTATTAGGGGGACCACCCTATGGCTACACCTTC
D: TRBD2; J: TRBJ2-5; V: TRBV7-2; size: -; CDR3: CASSDGLAAETQYF; DNA: TGTGCCAGCAGCGACGGACTAGCTGCAGAGACCCAGTACTTC
D: -; J: TRBJ2-5; V: TRBV5-1; size: -; CDR3: CASSLVTETQYF; DNA: TGCGCCAGCAGCTTGGTAACTGAGACCCAGTACTTC
D: -; J: TRBJ2-7; V: TRBV4-3; size: -; CDR3: CASSQDRILGGSPNEQYF; DNA: TGCGCCAGCAGCCAAGATCGAATCTTAGGAGGGTCCCCTAACGAGCAGTACTTC
D: -; J: TRBJ1-2; V: TRBV30; size: -; CDR3: CAWSRQAAYGYTF; DNA: TGTGCCTGGAGCCGACAGGCAGCCTATGGCTACACCTTC
D: TRBD2; J: TRBJ2-3; V: TRBV27; size: -; CDR3: CASSITGTSTTDTQYF; DNA: TGTGCCAGCAGTATAACCGGGACTAGCACCACAGATACGCAGTATTTT
D: TRBD2; J: TRBJ2-2; V: TRBV10-3; size: -; CDR3: CAISESLGLAGPGTGELFF; DNA: TGTGCCATCAGTGAGTCCCTAGGGCTAGCGGGACCGGGGACCGGGGAGCTGTTTTTT
D: TRBD1; J: TRBJ1-2; V: TRBV5-6; size: -; CDR3: CASSLAFGTGYGYTF; DNA: TGTGCCAGCAGCTTGGCTTTCGGGACAGGGTATGGCTACACCTTC
D: -; J: TRBJ2-7; V: TRBV5-1; size: -; CDR3: CASSFLRGSEQYF; DNA: TGCGCCAGCAGCTTTTTGAGAGGGAGCGAGCAGTACTTC
D: TRBD2; J: TRBJ2-5; V: TRBV6-1; size: -; CDR3: CASRGTSGQETQYF; DNA: TGTGCCAGCAGGGGGACTAGCGGACAAGAGACCCAGTACTTC
D: -; J: TRBJ2-7; V: TRBV2; size: few; CDR3: CASSEEYEQYF; DNA: TGTGCCAGCAGTGAAGAGTACGAGCAGTACTTC
D: -; J: TRBJ2-3; V: TRBV19; size: -; CDR3: CASPLSQEGTDTQYF; DNA: TGTGCCAGCCCCCTTAGTCAGGAGGGCACAGATACGCAGTATTTT
D: -; J: TRBJ1-5; V: TRBV2; size: -; CDR3: CASSDYQIRGNQPQHF; DNA: TGTGCCAGCAGCGACTACCAAATAAGAGGCAATCAGCCCCAGCATTTT
D: -; J: TRBJ2-7; V: TRBV13; size: -; CDR3: CASSLSGLAYEQYF; DNA: TGTGCCAGCAGCCTCTCGGGACTGGCCTACGAGCAGTACTTC
D: -; J: TRBJ2-3; V: TRBV5-4; size: -; CDR3: CASSAPTQARDTQYF; DNA: TGTGCCAGCAGCGCCCCGACTCAAGCTCGAGATACGCAGTATTTT
D: TRBD1; J: TRBJ1-5; V: TRBV29-1; size: -; CDR3: CSVSQGARDQPQHF; DNA: TGCAGCGTGAGCCAGGGGGCGCGGGATCAGCCCCAGCATTTT
D: TRBD1; J: TRBJ2-7; V: TRBV5-8; size: -; CDR3: CASSQPDRGGYEQYF; DNA: TGTGCCAGCAGCCAGCCGGACAGGGGGGGCTACGAGCAGTACTTC
D: TRBD1; J: TRBJ1-4; V: TRBV28; size: -; CDR3: CASSFEYGQGRDLTNEKLFF; DNA: TGTGCCAGCAGCTTCGAATATGGACAGGGTCGTGACTTAACTAATGAAAAACTGTTTTTT
D: -; J: TRBJ2-5; V: TRBV18; size: -; CDR3: CASSRGPTEQETQYF; DNA: TGTGCCAGCTCACGAGGCCCGACGGAACAAGAGACCCAGTACTTC
D: -; J: TRBJ2-1; V: TRBV7-9; size: -; CDR3: CASSLWRGTPPYNEQFF; DNA: TGTGCCAGCAGCCTTTGGAGGGGGACACCACCTTACAATGAGCAGTTCTTC
D: -; J: TRBJ1-6; V: TRBV15; size: -; CDR3: CATSRVISRAYNSPLHF; DNA: TGTGCCACCAGCAGAGTAATAAGCAGGGCCTATAATTCACCCCTCCACTTT
D: -; J: TRBJ2-3; V: TRBV11-2; size: -; CDR3: CASSLERDTDTQYF; DNA: TGTGCCAGCAGCTTAGAAAGGGACACAGATACGCAGTATTTT
D: TRBD1; J: TRBJ2-7; V: TRBV6-4; size: once; CDR3: CASSARDRLYEQYF; DNA: TGTGCCAGCAGTGCACGGGACAGGCTCTACGAGCAGTACTTC
D: -; J: TRBJ2-5; V: TRBV7-9; size: once; CDR3: CASSFAWERSSFQYF; DNA: TGTGCCAGCAGCTTCGCGTGGGAGCGTAGCTCGTTCCAGTACTTC
D: -; J: TRBJ1-3; V: TRBV7-9; size: -; CDR3: CASSLADETSGNTIYF; DNA: TGTGCCAGCAGCTTAGCAGACGAAACCTCTGGAAACACCATATATTTT
D: -; J: TRBJ2-5; V: TRBV12-5; size: -; CDR3: CASGPHLLGETQYF; DNA: TGTGCTAGTGGTCCCCACCTTCTGGGAGAGACCCAGTACTTC
D: -; J: TRBJ2-1; V: TRBV5-1; size: -; CDR3: CASSLATGPRDNEQFF; DNA: TGCGCCAGCAGCTTGGCCACGGGGCCTCGGGACAATGAGCAGTTCTTC
D: -; J: TRBJ2-7; V: TRBV21-1; size: once; CDR3: CASNNCWRSGYEQYF; DNA: TGTGCCAGCAACAACTGTTGGAGGTCAGGCTACGAGCAGTACTTC
D: -; J: TRBJ1-2; V: TRBV5-8; size: -; CDR3: CASSLEARRLYGYTF; DNA: TGTGCCAGCAGCTTGGAGGCCAGGCGGCTCTATGGCTACACCTTC
D: -; J: TRBJ1-5; V: TRBV6-5; size: once; CDR3: CASSEARPQPQHF; DNA: TGTGCCAGCAGTGAAGCGCGCCCCCAGCCCCAGCATTTT
D: -; J: TRBJ1-2; V: TRBV5-4; size: -; CDR3: CASSLNSGSANYGYTF; DNA: TGTGCCAGCAGCTTAAACTCAGGGAGCGCTAACTATGGCTACACCTTC
D: -; J: TRBJ2-3; V: TRBV11-2; size: -; CDR3: CASSAFTDTQYF; DNA: TGTGCCAGCAGCGCCTTCACAGATACGCAGTATTTT
D: TRBD1; J: TRBJ2-7; V: TRBV30; size: -; CDR3: CAWKWDRGPLYEQYF; DNA: TGTGCCTGGAAATGGGACAGGGGGCCACTCTACGAGCAGTACTTC
D: -; J: TRBJ1-1; V: TRBV30; size: few; CDR3: CAWRGLDTEAFF; DNA: TGTGCCTGGAGGGGATTAGACACTGAAGCTTTCTTT
D: -; J: TRBJ1-2; V: TRBV6-5; size: -; CDR3: CASSRDWLNYGYTF; DNA: TGTGCCAGCAGCCGGGATTGGTTAAACTATGGCTACACCTTC
D: TRBD1; J: TRBJ1-5; V: TRBV28; size: -; CDR3: CASQTGKRGNQPQHF; DNA: TGTGCCAGCCAGACAGGGAAGCGCGGCAATCAGCCCCAGCATTTT
D: -; J: TRBJ1-3; V: TRBV4-1; size: -; CDR3: CASSQTGGTIYF; DNA: TGCGCCAGCAGCCAAACAGGAGGGACCATATATTTT
D: -; J: TRBJ2-3; V: TRBV19; size: -; CDR3: CASSTPGKGGTDTQYF; DNA: TGTGCCAGTAGTACCCCGGGGAAGGGGGGCACAGATACGCAGTATTTT
D: -; J: TRBJ1-4; V: TRBV6-6; size: -; CDR3: CASSKQRANEKLFF; DNA: TGTGCCAGCAGTAAACAGAGGGCTAATGAAAAACTGTTTTTT
D: -; J: TRBJ2-7; V: TRBV7-7; size: -; CDR3: CASSPGTPPNEQYF; DNA: TGTGCCAGCAGCCCTGGGACACCGCCTAACGAGCAGTACTTC
D: -; J: TRBJ1-1; V: TRBV5-4; size: -; CDR3: CASSFEPIGNMNTEAFF; DNA: TGTGCCAGCAGCTTTGAACCTATAGGAAACATGAACACTGAAGCTTTCTTT
D: -; J: TRBJ2-7; V: TRBV29-1; size: -; CDR3: CSVTSGTATYEQYF; DNA: TGCAGCGTGACGTCCGGGACGGCAACCTACGAGCAGTACTTC
D: -; J: TRBJ1-4; V: TRBV30; size: -; CDR3: CAWSVKGTTNEKLFF; DNA: TGTGCCTGGAGTGTAAAAGGAACAACTAATGAAAAACTGTTTTTT
D: TRBD1; J: TRBJ1-2; V: TRBV5-1; size: -; CDR3: CASTRTGGNGYTF; DNA: TGCGCCAGCACCCGGACAGGGGGAAATGGCTACACCTTC
D: -; J: TRBJ1-1; V: TRBV5-1; size: -; CDR3: CASARQVSTEAFF; DNA: TGCGCCAGCGCCAGACAGGTCTCCACTGAAGCTTTCTTT
D: -; J: TRBJ1-4; V: TRBV28; size: -; CDR3: CASSSTGGPNEKLFF; DNA: TGTGCCAGCAGTTCGACAGGCGGGCCTAATGAAAAACTGTTTTTT
D: -; J: TRBJ2-3; V: TRBV12-2; size: -; CDR3: CASRLAGQPSSYTDTQYF; DNA: TGTGCAAGTCGCTTAGCCGGGCAGCCGAGTTCGTACACAGATACGCAGTATTTT
D: -; J: TRBJ2-7; V: TRBV9; size: -; CDR3: CASSPGGDIGNEQYF; DNA: TGTGCCAGCAGCCCAGGGGGGGATATTGGGAACGAGCAGTACTTC
D: -; J: TRBJ2-5; V: TRBV7-9; size: -; CDR3: CASSFDGRQETQYF; DNA: TGTGCCAGCAGCTTTGACGGCAGACAAGAGACCCAGTACTTC
D: -; J: TRBJ1-2; V: TRBV6-5; size: -; CDR3: CASSSTGTIYGYTF; DNA: TGTGCCAGCAGTTCCACCGGGACAATCTATGGCTACACCTTC
D: TRBD2; J: TRBJ2-7; V: TRBV4-2; size: -; CDR3: CASSRVAGGPEYEQYF; DNA: TGTGCCAGCAGCCGAGTAGCGGGAGGGCCGGAGTACGAGCAGTACTTC
D: -; J: TRBJ1-2; V: TRBV6-6; size: -; CDR3: CASSNQGSGYTF; DNA: TGTGCCAGCAGTAACCAGGGTAGTGGCTACACCTTC
D: TRBD2; J: TRBJ2-7; V: TRBV5-1; size: -; CDR3: CASSPLAGGYEQYF; DNA: TGCGCCAGCAGCCCACTAGCGGGAGGTTACGAGCAGTACTTC
D: -; J: TRBJ1-1; V: TRBV30; size: -; CDR3: CAYGLTNTEAFF; DNA: TGTGCCTATGGCCTTACCAACACTGAAGCTTTCTTT
D: -; J: TRBJ2-1; V: TRBV21-1; size: -; CDR3: CARQSSGSPYNEQFF; DNA: TGTGCCAGGCAGAGCAGCGGGAGTCCCTACAATGAGCAGTTCTTC
D: -; J: TRBJ1-2; V: TRBV27; size: -; CDR3: CASSPSGVYGYTF; DNA: TGTGCCAGCAGCCCCAGCGGCGTCTATGGCTACACCTTC
D: TRBD1; J: TRBJ2-3; V: TRBV7-9; size: -; CDR3: CASTLNRGGTDTQYF; DNA: TGTGCCAGCACTCTAAACAGGGGAGGCACAGATACGCAGTATTTT
D: TRBD1; J: TRBJ1-4; V: TRBV19; size: -; CDR3: CASSKAGGEKLFF; DNA: TGTGCCAGTAGTAAGGCAGGGGGTGAAAAACTGTTTTTT
D: TRBD1; J: TRBJ1-3; V: TRBV9; size: -; CDR3: CASSRQGAGGNTIYF; DNA: TGTGCCAGCAGTCGACAGGGGGCGGGTGGAAACACCATATATTTT